The present T cell receptor beta chain was sequenced within a study of blood T cell repertoires in COVID-19. Study overall: Either two negative PCRs, clearance, or symptom resolution qualified Cohort 3 donors as recovered.

Data came from immunoSEQ multiplex PCR; TCRdb stores just in-frame clones and leaves some out. The data show around 360,000 clones, around 87% seen once. Individuals drawn from about two dozen US areas were roughly 18 to 100 years old. CDR1 is SQVTM and CDR2 is ANQGSEA in the germline V gene. The CDR3 has 14 amino acids. Trimming left V 5 bases short and J 3 bases short, with 14 bases between. This rearrangement joins TRBV29-1 to TRBJ2-1; possibly TRBD2 for D (6 bases). This receptor was taken from a man aged 40-50 years in a cohort exposed to, infected with or recovered from COVID-19 (not recorded which). Sequencing was carried out using PBMCs or T cells enriched from blood (not recorded which). The CDR3 is CSVKGLSDYNEQFF. CDR3 bases: TGCAGCGTTAAGGGACTTAGTGACTACAATGAGCAGTTCTTC.